The TCR beta chain described here comes from a study of breast tumors, draining lymph nodes, adjacent tissues. The study, taken as a whole, reports: Compared with lymph nodes, tumors were less diverse; compared with nontumor tissue, more. Findings are consistent with lymph node origin and intratumoral expansion of most tumor T cells.

One entry per CDR3 protein results from TCRdb running MiXCR on the multiplex PCR reads. The data hold some 97,000 distinct CDR3 sequences, with approximately 21% observed a single time. Samples came from axillary lymph nodes draining the breast cancer. The CDR3 covers 15 residues. CDR1 is MNHEY and CDR2 is SMNVEV in the germline V gene (reference sequence). With 6 bases removed from V and 0 bases from J, the gap between germline ends came to 12 bases. Concerning this clonotype itself: Its antigen is as yet unknown.

The receptor's source is a female donor with breast cancer. Some clones in this sample may be carry-over from other donors' samples. Material: axillary lymph node tissue. V usage is TRBV27 and J usage is TRBJ1-5, with D maybe TRBD1 (6 bases). The CDR3 DNA reads TGTGCCAGCAGGCCCCGGACAGATAGCAATCAGCCCCAGCATTTT. Its protein is CASRPRTDSNQPQHF.